Sequencing of this T cell receptor (beta chain) was carried out in a study of blood T cell repertoires in COVID-19. Turning to the study itself: Samples came from the United States, Italy and Spain, spanning acute and convalescent COVID-19. T cells, B-cell-depleted T cells, or PBMCs provided the cDNA or gDNA that served as material.

TCRdb's copy holds only in-frame clones and misses some; the assay was immunoSEQ multiplex PCR. The sample includes 120,000 or so clones, around four fifths of them seen just once. Looked up from germline, CDR1 is MNHEY and CDR2 is SVGAGI. CDR3 size: 14 residues. With V trimmed by 7 bases and J by 9 bases, 7 bases remained unmatched. Sequenced input: peripheral blood. The source is a woman aged 55 to 70 with acute or convalescent COVID-19. V is TRBV6-5 and J is TRBJ1-6; TRBD1 agrees at 9 bases. The CDR3 region has the DNA TGTGCCAGCATTTTCCGGGACAGGGTTTCACCCCTCCACTTT. The encoded protein is CASIFRDRVSPLHF.